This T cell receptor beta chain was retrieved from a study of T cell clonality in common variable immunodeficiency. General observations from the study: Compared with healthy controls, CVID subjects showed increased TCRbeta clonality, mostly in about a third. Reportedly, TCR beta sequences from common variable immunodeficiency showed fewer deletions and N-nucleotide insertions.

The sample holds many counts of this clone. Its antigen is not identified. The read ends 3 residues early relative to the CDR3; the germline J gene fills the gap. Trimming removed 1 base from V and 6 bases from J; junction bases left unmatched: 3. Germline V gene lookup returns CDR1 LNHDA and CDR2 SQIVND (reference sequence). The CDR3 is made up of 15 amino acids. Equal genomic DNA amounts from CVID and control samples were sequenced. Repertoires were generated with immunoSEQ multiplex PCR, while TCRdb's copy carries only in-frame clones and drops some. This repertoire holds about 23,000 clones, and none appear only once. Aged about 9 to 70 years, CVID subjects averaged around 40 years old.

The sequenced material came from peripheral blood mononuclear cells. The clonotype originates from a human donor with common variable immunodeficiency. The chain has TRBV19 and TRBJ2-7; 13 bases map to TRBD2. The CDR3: CASSIGTSGRGEQYF. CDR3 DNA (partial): TGTGCCAGTAGTATAGGGACTAGCGGGAGAGGCGAG.